This TCR beta chain was sequenced during a study of molecular identifiers for immune sequencing clone quantification. Each CDR3 protein gets one entry after TCRdb re-called the PCR reads with MiXCR. The sample carries under 600,000 distinct CDR3 sequences, 25% recorded once. Germline V gene data show CDR1 as SEHNR and CDR2 as FQNEAQ (reference sequence). There are 13 residues in the CDR3. V was trimmed by 8 bases and J by 2 bases, leaving 10 bases between them. The sample holds a few counts of this clonotype. The sample taken for sequencing was naive CD8+ T cells from blood, with Jurkat cell RNA spiked in. Subset denoted: FACS-sorted CD8+CD4-CCR7+CD45RA+ naive T cells. The chain uses TRBV7-9 and TRBJ1-3; a weak D match, TRBD1 (6 bases). The TCR originated in a human donor in good health. Some libraries in this study had Jurkat cell RNA spiked in. The CDR3 DNA sequence: TGTGCCAGCTACGGGGGGCCTGGAAACACCATATATTTT. Translated: CASYGGPGNTIYF.